The source of this T cell receptor (beta chain) is a study of control samples from healthy donors and cancer patients. Profiling relied on immunoSEQ multiplex PCR, and the TCRdb table lists in-frame clones only, not all of them. The repertoire has about 160,000 clones, approximately 94% of them found once; the top ten carry around 9.3%. V was trimmed by 5 bases and J by 7 bases, leaving 10 bases between them. The germline CDR1 and CDR2 sequences are SGHDT and YYEEEE. The CDR3 runs to 11 residues. Input material: blood. The V and J genes are TRBV5-6 and TRBJ2-7; a weak D match, TRBD2 (5 bases). The TCR comes from a woman aged 40 to 49 in good health. The CDR3 here is CASRGPGEQYF. CDR3 bases: TGTGCCAGCAGAGGGCCGGGGGAGCAGTACTTC.